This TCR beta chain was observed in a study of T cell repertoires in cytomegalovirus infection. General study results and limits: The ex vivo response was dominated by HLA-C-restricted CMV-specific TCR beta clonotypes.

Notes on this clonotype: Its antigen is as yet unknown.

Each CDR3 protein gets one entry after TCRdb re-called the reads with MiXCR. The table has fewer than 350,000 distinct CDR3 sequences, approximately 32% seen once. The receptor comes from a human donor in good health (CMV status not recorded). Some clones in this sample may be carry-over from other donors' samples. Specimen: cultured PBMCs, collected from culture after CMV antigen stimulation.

DNA for the CDR3: TGTGCCAGCAGCTTAGAGGCAGTCAGGTACATTCAGTACTTC. It is translated as CASSLEAVRYIQYF. The chain recombines TRBV7-2 with TRBJ2-4; unclear D gene. Germline V CDR1 and CDR2: SGHTA, FQGNSA. Trimming stripped 1 base from V and 8 bases from J, with 12 bases between. This CDR3 is built from 14 residues.